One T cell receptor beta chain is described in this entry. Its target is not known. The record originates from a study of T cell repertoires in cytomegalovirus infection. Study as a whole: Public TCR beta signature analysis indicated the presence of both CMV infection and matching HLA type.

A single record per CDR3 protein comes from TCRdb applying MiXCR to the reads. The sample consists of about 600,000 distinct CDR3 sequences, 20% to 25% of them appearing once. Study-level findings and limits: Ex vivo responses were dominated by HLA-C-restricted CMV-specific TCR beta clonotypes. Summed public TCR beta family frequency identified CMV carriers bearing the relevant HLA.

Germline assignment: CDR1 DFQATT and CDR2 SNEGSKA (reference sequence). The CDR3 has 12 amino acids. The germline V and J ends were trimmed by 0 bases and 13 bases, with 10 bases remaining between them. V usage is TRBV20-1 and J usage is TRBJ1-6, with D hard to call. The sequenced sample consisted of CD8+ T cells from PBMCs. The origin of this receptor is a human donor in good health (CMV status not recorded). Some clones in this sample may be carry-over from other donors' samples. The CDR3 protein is CSARDQIPPLHF. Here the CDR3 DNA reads TGCAGTGCTAGAGATCAGATTCCCCCCCTCCACTTT.